This TCR beta chain was sequenced during a study of human T cells and chemical hapten exposure. Looking at the study overall: DPC at 2% was the sensitizing agent, placed on roughly 2 cm by roughly 2 cm of upper inner arm skin. Small differences in pooled library volume mainly drove the variation in TCR yields per sample. General study results and limits: TCRs above 1 in 1000 frequency stayed constant with DPC sensitization.

The germline gives CDR1 LGHNA, CDR2 YNFKEQ. CDR3 length: 17 amino acids. V lost 4 bases and J lost 5, with 23 bases in between. The time point: pre-sensitization, week 0. Treatment denoted: therapeutic diphenylcyclopropenone sensitization with weekly scalp DPC. Library construction involved attaching unique molecular identifiers to individual cDNA molecules, which allowed quantitative, reproducible TCR counting. TCRdb re-derived calls from the RACE reads in MiXCR, one entry per CDR3 protein. The sample records about 270,000 distinct CDR3 sequences, around 7.3% being singletons. This clonotype turned up a few times. What it binds is unknown.

The sequenced sample was whole blood, obtained in connection with sensitization to the hapten diphenylcyclopropenone (DPC). The V and J genes are TRBV4-2 and TRBJ2-5; D gene unclear. This sequence was found in a man between 18 and 35 years old with alopecia areata. Some clones in this sample may be carry-over from other donors' samples. The DNA of the CDR3 is TGTGCCAGCAGCCCAAGACGGGCGCACCTTCATTCGGAGACCCAGTACTTC. It codes for CASSPRRAHLHSETQYF.